This TCR beta chain was recovered during a study of regulatory T cells in long-lasting Graves disease. CDR3-region Arm-PCR and iRepertoire HTBI primers produced the TCR beta libraries. One entry per CDR3 protein results from TCRdb running MiXCR on the multiplex PCR reads. The table has fewer than 650,000 distinct CDR3 sequences, around 17% seen once. Germline trimming cut 6 bases from V and 7 bases from J; bases unmatched to any gene: 9. The CDR3 covers 14 residues. Germline V lookup: CDR1 MDHEN, CDR2 SYDVKM. This clonotype came up many times. Time point in this sample: newly diagnosed GD, antithyroid drugs for less than 3 months. Isolated PBMC RNA provided the starting material for the TCR library. The sample was also linked to a second study, of T cells in Graves' hyperthyroidism and ophthalmopathy.

The sequenced sample was peripheral blood mononuclear cells (PBMCs), obtained at new diagnosis, from a patient treated with antithyroid drugs. The chain employs TRBV28 and TRBJ1-2, with TRBD1 matching over 9 bases. The receptor was isolated from a woman under 40 with Graves disease. CDR3 amino acids: CASRQQGQGRGYTF. DNA for the CDR3: TGTGCCAGCAGACAACAGGGACAGGGTCGTGGCTACACCTTC.